This T cell receptor (beta chain) was sequenced during a study of naive and memory T cell subsets (dated by TCRdb to about 2017). Regarding the study in general: The study applied an open-source, UMI-based TCR alpha and beta sequencing pipeline to sorted naive and memory peripheral blood T cell subsets. Complete agreement was observed between the functional CMV T cell responses and the IgG serology results. RNA was DNase-treated and reverse transcribed with TCR constant-region primers, mostly using SuperScript III. Results and caveats for the whole study, not just this receptor: A clonotype was defined as a single alpha or beta chain sequence rather than as a paired alpha/beta receptor. The repertoire findings for the naive and memory subsets could not be validated against a ground truth, as none was available. A power law was followed by TCR abundance, with an exponent that differed between naive and memory subsets but was consistent across the three individuals. Following error correction, more than 95% of naive TCR sequences occurred only once, which made naive abundance distributions much steeper than those of memory subsets. RNA-based TCR counts may be affected by expression changes linked to T cell activation and differentiation. Gini index rose and Shannon and inverse Simpson diversity fell from naive through CM, EM and EMRA in both CD4 and CD8 cells.

Libraries were prepared through UMI-ligation and nested PCR. The beta constant-region primer consisted of an equimolar mixture of two oligonucleotides that together covered TRBC1 and TRBC2. T4 RNA ligase 1 ligated a single-stranded oligonucleotide carrying the SP2 primer and a 12-nucleotide UMI to the cDNA 3' end. Four rounds of PCR were used to amplify ligated cDNA, with nested alpha and beta constant-region primers being used together with the SP2 primer. Incubation of the ligation reaction lasted roughly 20-25 hours at 16 degrees C. PCR2 was usually performed as a SYBR Green qPCR and halted at a preset threshold so that over-amplification would not occur. Every purification after the first one was done using Agencourt AMPure XP magnetic beads. Library quantification was done by Qubit, followed by a TapeStation check on which the main peak was expected at around 650 bp. Pooled libraries were sequenced on an Illumina MiSeq using v2 2x251 paired-end kits, and typically roughly 0.9-2.2 million reads were obtained per sample. Each sample's library went into the pool at approximately 4.2 nM, and roughly 5-8% PhiX was added to help with cluster recognition. The paper's data handling went like this. Using tag matching that tolerated one base-pair mismatch, Decombinator assigned V and J genes to FASTQ reads that had been processed by Demultiplexor. UMIs were used by Collapsinator to correct both sequencing errors and frequency errors arising from PCR heterogeneity. CDR3Translator translated TCRs and extracted CDR3s from the conserved cysteine to the FGXG phenylalanine, flagging non-productive sequences. Repertoires were subsampled to equal numbers of UMI-defined TCRs before Gini, Shannon entropy and inverse Simpson indices were calculated. Within the linear range, a power law was fitted to clonotype abundance distributions using maximum likelihood. Similar UMI counts, unique TCR numbers and clonal distributions were obtained with the pipeline and with MIGEC on one naive CD8 sample. A set of some 7,000 CMV-associated CDR3 sequences, compiled from VDJdb and a published dataset, was used to search the repertoires. TCRdb reanalyzed the raw reads on its own, using fastp at Q25 for trimming and MiXCR for clone calling, and kept in-frame beta chains. Entries are consolidated by CDR3 protein sequence, retaining the most common genes and DNA. TCRdb, not the original authors, processed these V and J calls. The sample table holds 89,000 or so distinct CDR3 sequences, of which 13% were seen once. Around 0.99% of the sample belongs to the ten largest clones.

This clonotype was seen a few times. Which antigen it targets is not known. Per-base qualities were not stored, and no clone one base away is much larger. TCR alpha and beta chain libraries were amplified separately from the second PCR step onward. To determine each donor's CMV status, fresh PBMCs were stimulated overnight with CMV viral lysate, and IFNgamma production from CD4+ T cells was then assessed. Miltenyi beads were used first to positively select CD4 T cells, and CD8 T cells were then positively selected from the CD4-negative fraction. Cells stained for CD3, CD4, CD8, CD45RA, CD27 and a live/dead dye were sorted on a BD Aria II into four subsets by CD45RA and CD27. Blood came from a few healthy volunteers, each fractionated into CD4 and CD8 T cells and then into four differentiation subsets. About 120 ml of peripheral blood was taken from each donor, and PBMC were separated by density-gradient centrifugation on Ficoll-Paque PLUS. Sorted cells were lysed in RLT buffer, after which RNA was extracted using a Qiagen RNeasy kit and stored at -80 degrees C.

Reading the germline V gene gives CDR1 SGHTA and CDR2 FQGNSA. V drops 5 bases and J drops 4 bases, leaving 20 bases in between. Inclusive of the bounding cysteine and phenylalanine, the CDR3 is 16 residues long. Only the CDR3 DNA is retained, 48 bases long and in frame from the first base. This receptor was taken from a human donor in good health. Sequenced sample: central memory CD4+ T cells from blood. Per the publication, the cell subset or site label means: central memory, CD45RA- CD27+. The sequence joins TRBV7-2 to TRBJ1-1; D gene: possibly TRBD1, on 5 matching bases. The nucleotide sequence reads TGTGCCAGCAGCCCCCCCCGTTCAGGGTTTCTCACTGAAGCTTTCTTT. This codes for CASSPPRSGFLTEAFF.